This T cell receptor beta chain came from a study of blood T cell repertoires in COVID-19 (dated by TCRdb to 2020 to 2021). For context, the study as a whole: Samples covering the acute and convalescent phases of COVID-19 were provided by collaborators in the United States, Italy and Spain. The prospective study material was composed of cDNA or gDNA derived from T cells, B-cell-depleted T cells, or PBMCs. Deeply sampled blood TCRbeta repertoires from subjects exposed to, actively infected with, or recovered from COVID-19 were included in the dataset. A freely available public database, intended as a resource for researchers studying the immune response to SARS-CoV-2, is where the repertoires were released. Samples were obtained from the ongoing ImmuneRACE study (first 160 participants) and from over a thousand subjects provided by 6 global collaborators. Nearly every sample came with metadata listing a de-identified subject ID, COVID-19 status, age in years and sex. Where available, HLA class I and class II types were obtained from metadata supplied by the sample provider rather than from assay-based typing. Broad study findings and their caveats: The quantity of clinical and demographic metadata differed by source and by participant and was supplied without curation.

TCRbeta CDR3 regions were amplified from genomic DNA by means of the immunoSEQ Assay, a bias-controlled multiplex PCR. Regarding the original processing steps: Within the assay, amplification of reference gene primers was used to estimate how many nucleated cells each sample contained. To quantify the absolute abundance of each unique TCRbeta CDR3 rearrangement, sequence reads were collapsed and filtered. Productive Simpson clonality was computed per sample as the square root of Simpson's diversity index over productive rearrangements. TCRdb limited this immuneACCESS table to in-frame rearrangements with V and J called. A share of clones is missing; checked studies link under half to unresolved V genes, and the rest is unexplained. That table supplies the V and J calls and clone size; D and trimming were determined from the DNA. The sample table contains about 80,000 clones; only one count was recorded for about four fifths of them. Under 45% of the sample is in the top ten clones.

The collaborating institutions used their own protocols to collect whole blood in K2EDTA tubes. For TCRbeta analysis, collaborators shipped samples in one of three forms: frozen whole blood, isolated PBMCs, or DNA extracted from either of those sample types. Trimming accounts for 7 bases at V and 4 bases at J, while the number of junction bases matched to no gene is 6. Taken from the germline V gene, the CDR1 and CDR2 loops are MNHEY and SVGAGI. The CDR3 starts with the cysteine, ends with the phenylalanine, and has 15 residues. Just CDR3 DNA is preserved here, 45 bases in frame from base 1. This clone was seen a single time. No cognate antigen has been identified for it. No much larger clone is present one base from it, and per-base qualities are unavailable.

Sequencing used peripheral blood. This receptor was obtained from a woman in her seventies with acute or convalescent COVID-19. The rearrangement joined TRBV6-5 to TRBJ2-1; 11 bases in the junction line up with TRBD2. The DNA sequence is as follows: TGTGCCAGCACCCCCGGGACTAGCGGATACAATGAGCAGTTCTTC. This gives the protein CASTPGTSGYNEQFF.